A selection of T cell receptor beta chains follows, all from one sample in a study of PD-L1 blockade in urothelial cancer. Some clones are missing from TCRdb's copy, which holds only in-frame ones; the method was immunoSEQ multiplex PCR. This repertoire shows 53,000 or so clones, 85% to 90% found once; its top ten account for under 2.5%. The sequencing here drew on PBMCs, taken around atezolizumab (anti-PD-L1) treatment. The source of these receptors is a man aged 55-75 years with urothelial cancer. The CDR3 runs from the conserved cysteine through the conserved F or W. D genes are given only for firm matches. Not all rows give a size; the values are once, few, many and, for expanded clones, a class.

d_call,v_call,clone_size,j_call,cdr3_length,cdr3_aa,cdr3_nt
TRBD2,TRBV5-1,-,TRBJ2-7,14,CASSLATGGYEQYF,TGCGCCAGCAGCTTGGCCACGGGGGGCTACGAGCAGTACTTC
TRBD2,TRBV5-3,-,TRBJ2-7,15,CARSCTSGRSYEQYF,TGTGCCAGAAGCTGTACTAGCGGGAGGTCGTACGAGCAGTACTTC
TRBD2,TRBV10-2,-,TRBJ2-1,13,CATTGTNNNEQFF,TGCGCCACTACCGGGACTAACAACAATGAGCAGTTCTTC
TRBD2,TRBV7-2,few,TRBJ2-3,18,CASSPWGSGGAGADTQYF,TGTGCCAGCAGCCCATGGGGTAGCGGGGGGGCCGGTGCAGATACGCAGTATTTT
-,TRBV28,-,TRBJ2-7,14,CASSLRQGLYEQYF,TGTGCCAGCAGTTTACGACAAGGACTCTACGAGCAGTACTTC
TRBD2,TRBV5-1,-,TRBJ2-1,15,CASSTGTSGRDEQFF,TGCGCCAGCAGTACCGGGACTAGCGGGAGGGATGAGCAGTTCTTC
-,TRBV30,-,TRBJ2-3,19,CAWSGGGAVILPSTDTQYF,TGTGCCTGGAGCGGGGGTGGGGCAGTTATTTTACCTAGCACAGATACGCAGTATTTT
-,TRBV7-2,-,TRBJ2-1,15,CASSLFAGPYNEQFF,TGTGCCAGCAGCTTATTCGCGGGACCTTACAATGAGCAGTTCTTC
TRBD1,TRBV10-3,-,TRBJ1-1,14,CAITDRQGNTEAFF,TGTGCCATCACAGACAGACAGGGGAACACTGAAGCTTTCTTT
TRBD1,TRBV6-5,-,TRBJ1-3,15,CASSLQGANGNTIYF,TGTGCCAGCAGTTTACAGGGGGCGAATGGAAACACCATATATTTT
-,TRBV18,-,TRBJ1-3,15,CASSPQGYSGNTIYF,TGTGCCAGCTCACCACAGGGGTACTCTGGAAACACCATATATTTT
-,TRBV7-6,-,TRBJ1-2,13,CASSLGVEKGYTF,TGTGCCAGCAGCTTAGGAGTAGAGAAGGGCTACACCTTC
-,TRBV7-3,-,TRBJ2-3,19,CASSSSALRAGSPTDTQYF,TGTGCCAGCAGCTCCTCTGCCCTCCGGGCGGGGAGCCCCACAGATACGCAGTATTTT
TRBD2,TRBV27,-,TRBJ2-5,15,CASSPAVAGVETQYF,TGTGCCAGCAGTCCCGCTGTGGCGGGAGTTGAGACCCAGTACTTC
-,TRBV7-2,-,TRBJ1-6,15,CASSPPPVRNSPLHF,TGTGCCAGCAGCCCCCCGCCAGTCCGCAATTCACCCCTCCACTTT
-,TRBV2,-,TRBJ1-2,12,CASSLQGYGYTF,TGTGCCAGCAGCCTACAGGGATATGGCTACACCTTC
TRBD2,TRBV2,-,TRBJ2-7,14,CASSPSGGVVEQYF,TGTGCCAGCAGCCCTAGCGGGGGGGTGGTCGAGCAGTACTTC
TRBD1,TRBV7-9,-,TRBJ2-3,16,CASSSEGQGVTDTQYF,TGTGCCAGCAGCTCGGAGGGACAGGGTGTAACAGATACGCAGTATTTT
-,TRBV7-8,-,TRBJ2-2,16,CASSAGILDHRGELFF,TGTGCCAGCAGCGCCGGGATCCTAGACCATAGGGGGGAGCTGTTTTTT
-,TRBV7-9,-,TRBJ2-7,15,CASSRTGPRDYEQYF,TGTGCCAGTAGTAGAACAGGGCCACGAGACTACGAGCAGTACTTC
-,TRBV29-1,-,TRBJ2-1,13,CSVRVFSYNEQFF,TGCAGCGTTAGAGTTTTCTCCTACAATGAGCAGTTCTTC
TRBD1,TRBV7-2,-,TRBJ1-1,14,CASSWQGAITEAFF,TGTGCCAGCAGCTGGCAGGGGGCGATCACTGAAGCTTTCTTT
TRBD1,TRBV7-2,-,TRBJ1-1,14,CASSPGQRNTEAFF,TGTGCCAGCAGCCCGGGACAGAGGAACACTGAAGCTTTCTTT
-,TRBV7-2,-,TRBJ1-3,16,CASSLGGRPGGNTIYF,TGTGCCAGCAGCTTAGGGGGGCGGCCGGGGGGAAACACCATATATTTT
-,TRBV30,-,TRBJ2-2,15,CAWRTGPGNTGELFF,TGTGCCTGGAGGACCGGCCCAGGTAACACCGGGGAGCTGTTTTTT
-,TRBV5-6,-,TRBJ2-5,16,CASSGRAAAFQETQYF,TGTGCCAGCAGTGGTCGAGCGGCAGCTTTCCAAGAGACCCAGTACTTC
-,TRBV11-3,-,TRBJ2-7,15,CASSPTGVRSYEQYF,TGTGCCAGCAGCCCTACGGGGGTTCGCTCCTACGAGCAGTACTTC
-,TRBV7-8,few,TRBJ1-1,14,CASSLGTGNTEAFF,TGTGCCAGCAGCTTAGGTACAGGGAACACTGAAGCTTTCTTT
-,TRBV10-3,-,TRBJ1-1,13,CAIRTQGNTEAFF,TGTGCCATCAGAACCCAGGGGAACACTGAAGCTTTCTTT
-,TRBV7-9,few,TRBJ1-2,13,CASSLDGSYGYTF,TGTGCCAGCAGCTTAGATGGTAGCTATGGCTACACCTTC
TRBD2,TRBV5-4,-,TRBJ2-3,16,CASSLTSGGLTDTQYF,TGTGCCAGCAGCTTAACTAGCGGGGGCCTCACAGATACGCAGTATTTT
TRBD1,TRBV10-1,-,TRBJ1-3,14,CASITGGKGNTIYF,TGCGCCAGCATAACAGGGGGCAAAGGAAACACCATATATTTT
TRBD2,TRBV5-1,few,TRBJ2-2,16,CASSVTSGTNTGELFF,TGCGCCAGCAGCGTTACTAGCGGGACGAACACCGGGGAGCTGTTTTTT
-,TRBV19,-,TRBJ1-2,12,CASSSSGYGYTF,TGTGCCAGCTCCTCTTCGGGCTATGGCTACACCTTC
TRBD1,TRBV30,-,TRBJ1-2,12,CASGGKGYGYTF,TGTGCGTCAGGGGGCAAGGGCTATGGCTACACCTTC
-,TRBV5-4,-,TRBJ1-4,14,CASSFSGSNEKLFF,TGTGCCAGCAGCTTTTCGGGATCTAATGAAAAACTGTTTTTT
TRBD1,TRBV5-4,-,TRBJ2-3,14,CASSLTGDTDTQYF,TGTGCCAGCAGCTTAACAGGGGACACAGATACGCAGTATTTT
TRBD1,TRBV5-6,once,TRBJ2-5,15,CASSLAGQGGETQYF,TGTGCCAGCAGCTTGGCCGGACAGGGTGGAGAGACCCAGTACTTC
TRBD2,TRBV5-6,-,TRBJ2-7,13,CASSSGLGYEQYF,TGTGCCAGCAGCTCCGGACTAGGCTACGAGCAGTACTTC
-,TRBV7-8,-,TRBJ2-1,18,CASSLRGWGESSYNEQFF,TGTGCCAGCAGCTTAAGGGGGTGGGGCGAGAGCTCCTACAATGAGCAGTTCTTC
TRBD1,TRBV7-2,-,TRBJ2-5,15,CASSRTGTAQETQYF,TGTGCCAGCAGCCGTACCGGGACAGCGCAAGAGACCCAGTACTTC
TRBD2,TRBV6-5,-,TRBJ2-5,15,CASNVNRGGTETQYF,TGTGCCAGCAATGTAAACCGGGGGGGGACAGAGACCCAGTACTTC
-,TRBV2,-,TRBJ1-6,14,CASSADSYNSPLHF,TGTGCCAGCAGTGCCGACAGTTATAATTCACCCCTCCACTTT
-,TRBV30,few,TRBJ1-4,12,CAWGGIAEKLFF,TGTGCCTGGGGGGGGATAGCAGAAAAACTGTTTTTT
TRBD2,TRBV7-2,-,TRBJ2-1,16,CASKPLAGGPKDEQFF,TGTGCCAGCAAACCGCTAGCGGGAGGGCCAAAGGATGAGCAGTTCTTC
TRBD2,TRBV11-2,-,TRBJ2-1,17,CASSPAGRGSSYNEQFF,TGTGCCAGCAGCCCAGCGGGGCGCGGTTCTTCCTACAATGAGCAGTTCTTC